This entry concerns a single TCR beta chain. The antigen remains unidentified. The data originate from a study of T cells expressing NK-cell markers. At the level of the study: In the group of eight sequenced donors, seven were HCMV-seropositive and one was seronegative. Findings and caveats of the study: The CD3+CD56-NKG2C+ fraction of a few donors was also led by these clonotypes. The dominant NKG2C+ clonotypes represented about 1.0-7.5% of CD8+ T cells in six donors.

Using the 5' RACE reads, TCRdb records one entry per CDR3 protein without DNA. The repertoire table contains roughly 390,000 distinct CDR3 sequences. From germline, CDR1 is MNHEY and CDR2 SVGAGI. This CDR3 has 15 residues. Material: blood T cells: a sorted CD56 or NKG2C T cell subset, CD4+ or CD8+ T cells, or bulk PBMC T cells (not recorded which). This chain links TRBV6-5 with TRBJ2-2; TCRdb proposes TRBD1, but this gene call is untestable without DNA. The TCR was taken from a man aged 18-75 years in good health. CDR3 amino acids: CASSSRGPDTGELFF.